The 19 T cell receptor beta chains in this list originate from one sample, sequenced in a study of radiation and T cells in renal cell carcinoma. The assay was immunoSEQ multiplex PCR, and TCRdb's table has in-frame clones only and misses some. The sample comprises about 12,000 clones, roughly 65% of which are singletons, and 15% to 20% rests with the top ten. Documented treatment: treatment-naive control, cytoreductive nephrectomy. This material consisted of tumor tissue, taken from a patient whose treatment was nephrectomy without radiotherapy. The receptors derive from an elderly woman with renal cell carcinoma.

This clone was detected only a few times. The chain recombines TRBV5-1 with TRBJ1-6; 7 nucleotides align to TRBD1. Germline V gene data show CDR1 as SGHRS and CDR2 as YFSETQ. The CDR3 length is 15 residues. V lost 3 bases to trimming and J lost 9 bases; unmatched junction nucleotides: 9. The DNA of the CDR3 is TGCGCCAGCAGCTCGAACCCAGGGGGAGCTTCACCCCTCCACTTT. Translated, it gives CASSSNPGGASPLHF.

This rearrangement joins TRBV9 to TRBJ1-4; 9 bases align to TRBD1. Germline loops: CDR1 SGDLS, CDR2 YYNGEE. The CDR3 consists of 17 residues. Unmatched junction bases numbered 7, after V lost 4 bases and J lost 0 bases. The CDR3 is CASSSRDRVATNEKLFF. CDR3 in DNA: TGTGCCAGCAGCTCACGGGACAGGGTAGCAACTAATGAAAAACTGTTTTTT.

In its sample, this clone was seen a few times. The chain recombines TRBV7-2 with TRBJ1-5; the D is unclear. Germline V CDR1 and CDR2: SGHTA, FQGNSA. The CDR3 length is 13 residues. Trimming removed 0 bases at V and 7 bases at J, with 7 bases between. DNA of the CDR3: TGTGCCAGCAGCTTAGCGGCCGGCCAGCCCCAGCATTTT. Translation gives CASSLAAGQPQHF.

The V gene is TRBV9, the J gene TRBJ1-4; maybe TRBD1 (6 bases). V was trimmed by 0 bases and J by 4 bases, leaving 10 bases between them. Germline V CDR1 and CDR2: SGDLS, YYNGEE. CDR3 length equals 15 residues. The CDR3 here is CASSVGGGLNEKLFF. The CDR3 DNA reads as TGTGCCAGCAGCGTAGGAGGGGGGCTTAATGAAAAACTGTTTTTT.

In its sample, this clone was seen a few times. DNA of the CDR3: TGTGCCAGCAGCCAGGGAGGAGGGGTAAACTATGGCTACACCTTC. Its protein product is CASSQGGGVNYGYTF. The V gene is TRBV5-4, the J gene TRBJ1-2, with a tentative D call TRBD1 (5 bases). CDR3 size: 15 residues. The germline V gene has CDR1 SGHNT and CDR2 YYREEE (reference sequence). V was clipped by 4 bases and J by 2 bases, with 15 bases between them. Supplemented by reference TRBV5-4 and TRBJ1-2, the full variable domain reads ETGVTQSPTHLIKTRGQQVTLRCSSQSGHNTVSWYQQALGQGPQFIFQYYREEENGRGNFPPRFSGLQFPNYSSELNVNALELDDSALYLCASSQGGGVNYGYTFGSGTRLTVV.

This clone was observed a handful of times. The CDR3 is CASSRQGSTEAFF. CDR3 bases: TGTGCCAGCAGCCGACAGGGGTCCACTGAAGCTTTCTTT. The gene calls are TRBV7-2 and TRBJ1-1; 8 bases are shared with TRBD1. Trimming removed 5 bases from V and 4 bases from J; junction bases left unmatched: 3. This CDR3 is 13 amino acids long. The germline gives CDR1 SGHTA, CDR2 FQGNSA.

This sequence joins TRBV7-9 and TRBJ2-7; D remains ambiguous. This CDR3 comprises 14 residues. Trimming removed 3 bases from V and 1 base from J, with 10 bases in between. Germline V lookup: CDR1 SEHNR, CDR2 FQNEAQ (reference sequence). Here the CDR3 DNA reads TGTGCCAGCAGCTTCAACCTCGGGTCCTACGAGCAGTACGTC. It is translated as CASSFNLGSYEQYV.

The rearrangement uses TRBV11-2 and TRBJ1-1; no clear D. Trimming stripped 10 bases from V and 4 bases from J, with 13 bases between. CDR1 SGHAT and CDR2 FQNNGV come from the germline V gene. This CDR3 is 12 amino acids long. The DNA of the CDR3 is TGTGCCACTCGGAGGGAGGGCACTGAAGCTTTCTTT. Its protein product is CATRREGTEAFF.

The chain joins TRBV11-1 to TRBJ1-6; no definite D call. This CDR3 spans 16 amino acids. Germline CDR1 reads SGHAT; CDR2 reads FQDESV (reference sequence). Trimming removed 2 bases from V and 10 bases from J, with 18 bases in between. CDR3 coding DNA: TGTGCCAGCAGCTTAAGTACTTTCGGGAGGAACTCACCCCTCCACTTT. Protein sequence: CASSLSTFGRNSPLHF.

The chain recombines TRBV5-4 with TRBJ1-2; possible D gene TRBD1, 5 bases. Germline CDR1 is SGHNT and CDR2 is YYREEE (reference sequence). Trimming left V 2 bases short and J 4 bases short, with 9 bases between. The CDR3 totals 13 residues. CDR3 region: CASSFPGLYGYTF. The CDR3 DNA reads as TGTGCCAGCAGCTTCCCAGGGCTCTATGGCTACACCTTC.

Concerning this clone: Germline is not matched at one junction end, which may reflect a read error. The chain is built from TRBV2 and TRBJ2-3; D is perhaps TRBD1 (6 bases). Looked up from germline, CDR1 is SNHLY and CDR2 is FYNNEI. The CDR3 contains 14 residues. As DNA, the CDR3 is TGTGCCATCAGTGGGGGCAGATTCACAGATACGCAGTATTTT. This encodes CAISGGRFTDTQYF.

V and J are TRBV5-1 and TRBJ2-7, with a weak D call TRBD1 (6 bases). Germline-derived CDR1 and CDR2 are SGHRS and YFSETQ. CDR3 length: 13 residues. Trimming cost V 3 bases and J 3 bases, with 10 bases left between them. For the CDR3, the DNA is TGCGCCAGCAGCTGGGACACATACTACGAGCAGTACTTC. Translated, it gives CASSWDTYYEQYF.

The rearrangement uses TRBV12-2 and TRBJ2-3. TRBV12-2 is labeled a pseudogene. CDR3 length: 17 amino acids. The CDR3 nucleotides are TGTGCAAGTCGCTTCTTAACAGCTAGAACTGGCACAGATACGCAGTATTTT. The encoded protein is CASRFLTARTGTDTQYF.

J is TRBJ1-3 and V is TRBV2; the match to TRBD1 covers 8 bases. Germline CDR1 is SNHLY and CDR2 is FYNNEI. V shed 0 bases, J shed 3 bases, and the junction held 7 bases outside the gene matches. The length of the CDR3 is 17 residues. CDR3 loop: CASSEAVPGGSGNTIYF. The CDR3, as DNA: TGTGCCAGCAGTGAAGCGGTCCCAGGGGGCAGTGGAAACACCATATATTTT. The full variable domain, in which reference TRBV2 and TRBJ1-3 provide the parts outside the CDR3, is EPEVTQTPSHQVTQMGQEVILRCVPISNHLYFYWYRQILGQKVEFLVSFYNNEISEKSEIFDDQFSVERPDGSNFTLKIRSTKLEDSAMYFCASSEAVPGGSGNTIYFGEGSWLTVV.

This clone was seen a handful of times. The chain combines TRBV9 with TRBJ2-2; D tentatively reads TRBD1 or TRBD2 (6 bases each). V was shortened by 3 bases and J by 7 bases, with 16 bases between the two germline ends. The CDR3 is 15 residues long. CDR1 is SGDLS and CDR2 is YYNGEE in the germline V gene. CDR3 nucleotides: TGTGCCAGCAGCGGGGAGAGGGGGGCCATCGGGGAGCTGTTTTTT. It translates to CASSGERGAIGELFF.

V gene TRBV29-1 combines with J gene TRBJ2-7, with D possibly being TRBD2 (5 bases). V was cut by 5 bases and J by 2 bases, with 10 bases left in between. This CDR3 is 12 amino acids long. CDR1 is SQVTM and CDR2 is ANQGSEA in the germline V gene. DNA of the CDR3: TGCAGCGTTAAATCCGGGGCCTACGAGCAGTACGTC. This gives the protein CSVKSGAYEQYV.

V gene TRBV4-2 combines with J gene TRBJ2-2, with D perhaps TRBD2 (5 bases). The CDR3 runs 17 residues. In germline, CDR1 is LGHNA, CDR2 YNFKEQ. V lost 3 bases and J 0 bases, leaving 14 bases between the germline ends. The CDR3 DNA reads TGTGCCAGCAGCCACAGCGGAATTAATTCGAACACCGGGGAGCTGTTTTTT. Amino acid sequence: CASSHSGINSNTGELFF.

The chain combines TRBV19 with TRBJ2-5; the match to TRBD1 covers 11 bases. The junction had 7 bases not matched to a gene; V was cut back by 6 bases and J by 4 bases. The CDR3 spans 15 residues. The germline CDR1 and CDR2 sequences are LNHDA and SQIVND (reference sequence). The DNA of the CDR3 is TGTGCCAGTAGCTCCCTGGGACAGGGGGGAGAGACCCAGTACTTC. This gives the protein CASSSLGQGGETQYF.

V is TRBV2 and J is TRBJ1-1, with D possibly TRBD1 on 5 matching bases. Trimming left V 0 bases short and J 8 bases short, with 13 bases between. Germline V gene sequence: CDR1 SNHLY, CDR2 FYNNEI. This CDR3 is built from 14 residues. The CDR3 region is CASSEAGEMLEAFF. The DNA of the CDR3 is TGTGCCAGCAGTGAAGCGGGGGAGATGCTAGAAGCTTTCTTT.